The 11 T cell receptor beta chains below come from one sample, sequenced in a study of shared T cell receptors in the human thymus. Method: immunoSEQ multiplex PCR; TCRdb's copy keeps in-frame clones and lacks some. The sample yields more than 550,000 clones, around 87% seen once. The same data also went into a second study, on human thymus T cells.

The source material was thymocytes. The receptors were sampled from a boy under three years old with a congenital heart defect.

The sample holds one count of this clone. In DNA form, the CDR3 reads TGCGCCAGCAGCTTGGAATCTCCGGGACTAGCGGGGGGGTCCTTCTCCTACGAGCAGTACTTC. Translation gives CASSLESPGLAGGSFSYEQYF. This chain links TRBV5-1 with TRBJ2-7; 16 nucleotides align to TRBD2. Germline V gene data show CDR1 as SGHRS and CDR2 as YFSETQ. Trimming at V came to 0 bases and at J to 0 bases, leaving 12 bases not matched to a gene. The CDR3 runs 21 residues.

This sequence joins TRBV9 and TRBJ2-3, with 7 nucleotides matching TRBD1. Germline CDR1 reads SGDLS; CDR2 reads YYNGEE. The junction had 14 bases not matched to a gene; V was cut back by 0 bases and J by 7 bases. There are 17 residues in the CDR3. CDR3 sequence: CASSVGGMGTVRNTQYF. The CDR3 nucleotides read TGTGCCAGCAGCGTAGGGGGTATGGGGACAGTCAGAAATACGCAGTATTTT.

The J gene is TRBJ1-3, the V gene TRBV19, with D possibly being TRBD1 (5 bases). The V gene's germline CDR1 is LNHDA and CDR2 SQIVND (reference sequence). Trimming shortened V by 7 bases and J by 7 bases, and 20 bases separated the two germline ends. CDR3 length equals 15 residues. CDR3 residues: CASTGGALWSNTIYF. Written as DNA, the CDR3 is TGTGCCAGTACCGGTGGGGCGCTCTGGAGTAACACCATATATTTT.

V and J are TRBV4-1 and TRBJ1-2; D ambiguous. The ends were cut back, 0 bases at V and 3 bases at J, with 8 bases in the middle. CDR3 size: 14 residues. The germline V gene has CDR1 MGHRA and CDR2 YSYEKL. The CDR3 coding sequence is TGCGCCAGCAGCCAAGATCCTCGGGACTATGGCTACACCTTC. Protein product: CASSQDPRDYGYTF.

The V gene is TRBV4-3, the J gene TRBJ2-1; 13 positions agree with TRBD2. The germline V gene has CDR1 LGHNA and CDR2 YSLEER. After removal of 1 base from V and 4 bases from J, the junction contained 7 bases not matched to a gene. The CDR3 sequence is 18 residues long. DNA of the CDR3: TGCGCCAGCAGCCAAGGGACTAGCGGGAGAAGTAATTACAATGAGCAGTTCTTC. Its translation is CASSQGTSGRSNYNEQFF.

This chain joins TRBV27 and TRBJ2-5; no definite D call. The length of the CDR3 is 14 residues. Germline V gene sequence: CDR1 MNHEY, CDR2 SMNVEV (reference sequence). Trimming shortened V by 6 bases and J by 2 bases, and 13 bases separated the two germline ends. The CDR3 DNA follows: TGTGCCAGCAGAAGCATAAACCCTCAAGAGACCCAGTACTTC. This translates into CASRSINPQETQYF.

The gene calls are TRBV27 and TRBJ2-7; 7 bases map to TRBD2. Germline V lookup: CDR1 MNHEY, CDR2 SMNVEV (reference sequence). This CDR3 spans 14 amino acids. V was clipped by 3 bases and J by 2 bases; unmatched bases: 4. The DNA for the CDR3 is TGTGCCAGCAGTTTCAGCGGGGCTCCCTACGAGCAGTACTTC. This sequence encodes CASSFSGAPYEQYF.

The gene calls are TRBV30 and TRBJ2-5; TRBD2 aligns across 13 bases. This CDR3 has 14 residues. Trimming at V came to 7 bases and at J to 5 bases, leaving 7 bases not matched to a gene. The germline CDR1 and CDR2 sequences are GTSNPN and SVGIG (reference sequence). DNA of the CDR3: TGTGCCTCGGGGACTAGCGGGAATTGGGAGACCCAGTACTTC. This encodes CASGTSGNWETQYF. The full variable domain, in which reference TRBV30 and TRBJ2-5 provide the parts outside the CDR3, is SQTIHQWPATLVQPVGSPLSLECTVEGTSNPNLYWYRQAAGRGLQLLFYSVGIGQISSEVPQNLSASRPQDRQFILSSKKLLLSDSGFYLCASGTSGNWETQYFGPGTRLLVL.

The V call is TRBV29-1, the J call TRBJ1-2; 7 bases map to TRBD1. Germline lookup yields CDR1 SQVTM and CDR2 ANQGSEA. The V gene end was trimmed by 1 base and the J gene end by 1 base; junction bases not matched to a gene: 0. This CDR3 contains 13 residues. The CDR3, as DNA: TGCAGCGTTGAAGCAGGGGGTAACTATGGCTACACCTTC. Its protein product is CSVEAGGNYGYTF.

Only a few counts were recorded for this clone. The chain joins TRBV6-1 to TRBJ1-1, with D perhaps matching TRBD1 (5 bases). The CDR3 loop spans 13 amino acids. V was trimmed by 6 bases and J by 1 base, leaving 9 bases between them. Germline lookup yields CDR1 MNHNS and CDR2 SASEGT. For the CDR3, the DNA is TGTGCCAGCAGGGCTACAGGGAACACTGAAGCTTTCTTT. Its protein product is CASRATGNTEAFF.

This chain uses TRBV30 with TRBJ2-7; 11 nucleotides agree with TRBD1. This CDR3 contains 13 residues. CDR1 GTSNPN and CDR2 SVGIG come from the germline V gene (reference sequence). Germline trimming cut 7 bases from V and 6 bases from J; bases unmatched to any gene: 8. CDR3 DNA sequence: TGTGCCTTAGCAAGGACAGGGGGCGTCGAGCAGTACTTC. Its translation: CALARTGGVEQYF. Variable domain in full (rest from reference TRBV30 and TRBJ2-7): SQTIHQWPATLVQPVGSPLSLECTVEGTSNPNLYWYRQAAGRGLQLLFYSVGIGQISSEVPQNLSASRPQDRQFILSSKKLLLSDSGFYLCALARTGGVEQYFGPGTRLTVT.